The 15 T cell receptor beta chains given below trace back to one sample, sequenced in a study of shared clonotypes between healthy human individuals. TCRdb's copy holds only in-frame clones and misses some; the assay was immunoSEQ multiplex PCR. The sample records around 370,000 clones, 90% to 97% being singletons. The sequencing input was memory CD8+ T cells sorted from blood. Subset defined: CD45RO+ cells pooled with CCR7-negative TemRA cells. All receptors come from a man in his thirties or forties in good health.

The chain links TRBV5-1 to TRBJ2-6; D not resolved. This CDR3 region has 15 residues. Germline-derived CDR1 and CDR2 are SGHRS and YFSETQ. Deletions cut 2 bases from V and 1 base from J, with 7 bases between. For the CDR3, the DNA is TGCGCCAGCAGCTTCTTCGGGTCTGGGGCCAACGTCCTGACTTTC. It codes for CASSFFGSGANVLTF.

Only one count was recorded for this clone. The chain combines TRBV10-2 with TRBJ2-5; TRBD1 is a possible D gene (6 bases). Deletions cut 1 base from V and 2 bases from J, with 11 bases between. This CDR3 is built from 15 residues. The V gene's germline CDR1 is WSHSY and CDR2 SAAADI. As DNA, the CDR3 is TGCGCCAGCAGTGAGTGGAGACAGGTACAAGAGACCCAGTACTTC. This codes for CASSEWRQVQETQYF.

This rearrangement joins TRBV14 to TRBJ2-1; tentative D call: TRBD2 (6 bases). Trimming removed 0 bases at V and 7 bases at J, with 16 bases between. The CDR3 runs to 16 residues. Germline assignment: CDR1 SGHDN and CDR2 FVKESK. Written as DNA, the CDR3 is TGTGCCAGCAGCCAAGAGGGGCGGGGTACCAGAAATGAGCAGTTCTTC. It encodes CASSQEGRGTRNEQFF.

The CDR3 DNA reads as TGTGCCAGCACATCGGACAGGGGGCCCTACGAGCAGTACTTC. It is translated as CASTSDRGPYEQYF. This sequence joins TRBV28 and TRBJ2-7, with 11 bases that match TRBD1. Germline V gene lookup returns CDR1 MDHEN and CDR2 SYDVKM. CDR3 length equals 14 residues. The trim removed 7 bases at V and 2 bases at J, leaving 4 bases unmatched.

This rearrangement joins TRBV19 to TRBJ2-6, with TRBD1 as a possible D gene (6 bases). The CDR3 length is 15 residues. Germline V gives CDR1 LNHDA, CDR2 SQIVND (reference sequence). Trimming cost V 7 bases and J 2 bases, with 12 bases left between them. Here the CDR3 DNA reads TGTGCCAGTATAAAGGCAGGGGCTGGGGCCAACGTCCTGACTTTC. It encodes CASIKAGAGANVLTF.

The DNA for the CDR3 is TGCAGCGTCAAATTACTAGCGGGAGGGGCAGATACGCAGTATTTT. This codes for CSVKLLAGGADTQYF. V usage is TRBV29-1 and J usage is TRBJ2-3, with TRBD2 matching 13 bases. The CDR3 is made up of 15 amino acids. Germline trimming cut 6 bases from V and 4 bases from J; bases unmatched to any gene: 7. CDR1 and CDR2 (germline): SQVTM, ANQGSEA.

The chain couples TRBV5-1 to TRBJ2-5; 12 nucleotides align to TRBD2. J was trimmed by 5 bases and V by 7 bases; bases with no gene match: 3. Germline V gives CDR1 SGHRS, CDR2 YFSETQ. The CDR3 loop spans 13 amino acids. The chain's CDR3 is CASRLAGEETQYF. The DNA of the CDR3 is TGCGCCAGCCGACTAGCGGGAGAGGAGACCCAGTACTTC.

J is TRBJ2-7 and V is TRBV27; TRBD1 matches 11 bases. The length of the CDR3 is 14 residues. Per germline, CDR1 MNHEY and CDR2 SMNVEV (reference sequence). Trimming took 5 bases from V and 6 from J; bases not matched to a gene: 6. The CDR3 spells CASSTTGTGGEQYF. The DNA for the CDR3 is TGTGCCAGCAGTACCACCGGGACAGGGGGCGAGCAGTACTTC.

Remarks on this clone: The sample contains more than one DNA sequence encoding this CDR3. The V and J genes are TRBV5-1 and TRBJ1-3; TRBD1 agrees at 7 bases. The germline gives CDR1 SGHRS, CDR2 YFSETQ. This CDR3 contains 14 residues. After removal of 0 bases from V and 3 bases from J, the junction contained 0 bases not matched to a gene. CDR3 sequence reads: CASSLGQGGNTIYF. CDR3 nucleotide sequence: TGCGCCAGCAGCTTGGGACAGGGTGGAAACACCATATATTTT.

The chain carries TRBV4-2 and TRBJ1-4, with D perhaps matching TRBD1 (6 bases). This CDR3 spans 16 amino acids. The germline V gene encodes CDR1 LGHNA and CDR2 YNFKEQ. With 0 bases removed from V and 8 bases from J, the gap between germline ends came to 16 bases. CDR3 protein: CASSQDYYREGEKLFF. As DNA, the CDR3 is TGTGCCAGCAGCCAAGATTATTACAGGGAAGGGGAAAAACTGTTTTTT.

This sequence joins TRBV7-2 and TRBJ2-3; 9 positions agree with TRBD2. Per germline, CDR1 SGHTA and CDR2 FQGNSA. After removal of 4 bases from V and 6 bases from J, the junction contained 11 bases not matched to a gene. This CDR3 is built from 16 residues. The CDR3 reads CASSSLTSGGGDTQYF. The CDR3 DNA reads as TGTGCCAGCAGCTCGCTGACTAGCGGAGGGGGTGATACGCAGTATTTT.

This rearrangement joins TRBV2 to TRBJ2-3; D assignment may be TRBD1 or TRBD2 (5 bases each). The CDR3 length is 15 residues. The V gene's germline CDR1 is SNHLY and CDR2 FYNNEI. The ends were cut back, 8 bases at V and 0 bases at J, with 15 bases in the middle. The CDR3 loop reads CASASGAASTDTQYF. The CDR3 nucleotides are TGTGCCAGCGCCTCCGGGGCGGCTAGCACAGATACGCAGTATTTT.

The chain has TRBV10-2 and TRBJ2-1; unclear D gene. V lost 8 bases to trimming and J lost 9 bases, with 17 bases between them. The CDR3 runs to 13 residues. Germline loops: CDR1 WSHSY, CDR2 SAAADI. CDR3 sequence (DNA): TGCGCCAGCCGGTACCGAACCGGAGCTGAGCAGTTCTTC. This translates into CASRYRTGAEQFF.

This clone has only one observation. The chain employs TRBV2 and TRBJ2-4, with D hard to call. Germline V lookup: CDR1 SNHLY, CDR2 FYNNEI. This CDR3 region has 12 residues. Trimming cost V 8 bases and J 5 bases, with 10 bases left between them. The CDR3 loop is CASSNWENIQYF. CDR3 bases: TGTGCCAGCTCTAACTGGGAAAACATTCAGTACTTC.

The chain combines TRBV29-1 with TRBJ2-7, with D perhaps matching TRBD1 (5 bases). CDR1 is SQVTM, CDR2 ANQGSEA, per germline. This CDR3 contains 14 residues. V gave up 3 bases and J gave up 0 bases, with 12 bases separating them. The CDR3: CSVDPGPPSYEQYF. Here the CDR3 DNA reads TGCAGCGTTGACCCAGGGCCCCCCTCCTACGAGCAGTACTTC.